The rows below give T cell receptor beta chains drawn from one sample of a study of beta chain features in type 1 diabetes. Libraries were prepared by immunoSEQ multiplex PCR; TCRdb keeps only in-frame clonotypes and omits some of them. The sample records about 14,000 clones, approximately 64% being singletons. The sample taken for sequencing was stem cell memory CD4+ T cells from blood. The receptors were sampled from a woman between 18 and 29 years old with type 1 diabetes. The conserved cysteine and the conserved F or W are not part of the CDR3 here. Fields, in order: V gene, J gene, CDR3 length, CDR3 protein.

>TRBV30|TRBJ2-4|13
AWSQGVLGFGIQY
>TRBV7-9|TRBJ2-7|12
ASSLAPLTYEQY
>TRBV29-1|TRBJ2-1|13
SASGGAVQINEQF
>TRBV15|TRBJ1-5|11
ATGGQVNQPQH
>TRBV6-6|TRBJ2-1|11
ASSPFTGYEQF
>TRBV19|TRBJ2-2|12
ASSNQGGTGELF
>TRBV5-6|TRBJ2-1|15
ASSLVESGGEYNEQF
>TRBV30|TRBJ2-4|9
AWSVTHIQY
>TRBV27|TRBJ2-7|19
ASSPYLRDGASGRSHYEQY
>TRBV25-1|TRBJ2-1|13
ASSASGLSYNEQF
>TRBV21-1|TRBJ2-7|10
ASSTFCYEQY
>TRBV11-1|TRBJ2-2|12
ASSDRGHTGELF
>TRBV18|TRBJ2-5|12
ASSPRHTQETQY
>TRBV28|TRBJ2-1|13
ASSLAAGNNNEQF
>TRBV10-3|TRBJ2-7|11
ASGQEVYYEQY
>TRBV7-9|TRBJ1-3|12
ASSAGQGSNTIY